The clone carrying this T cell receptor beta chain was recorded a few times. What it recognizes is unknown. The data originate from a study of T cell repertoires in cytomegalovirus infection. Across the whole study: Public TCR beta signatures marked donors with CMV infection and the matching HLA. Study-level points and caveats: HLA-C-restricted TCR beta clonotypes specific for CMV led the ex vivo response. Public TCR beta family frequency separated CMV-and-HLA carriers, including in an independent cohort.

V lost 3 bases and J 2 bases, leaving 17 bases between the germline ends. Germline V lookup: CDR1 KGHDR, CDR2 SFDVKD. The CDR3 has 17 amino acids. Each CDR3 protein gets one entry after TCRdb re-called the reads with MiXCR. The table has roughly 640,000 distinct CDR3 sequences, 20% to 25% seen once. The clonotype comes from a human donor in good health (CMV status not recorded). Some clones in this sample may be carry-over from other donors' samples. The chain joins TRBV24-1 to TRBJ2-3, with D possibly matching TRBD1 (6 bases). Sequenced material: CD8+ T cells from PBMCs. CDR3 loop: CATSDPRDMKITDTQYF. DNA for the CDR3: TGTGCCACCAGTGATCCCCGGGACATGAAGATCACAGATACGCAGTATTTT.